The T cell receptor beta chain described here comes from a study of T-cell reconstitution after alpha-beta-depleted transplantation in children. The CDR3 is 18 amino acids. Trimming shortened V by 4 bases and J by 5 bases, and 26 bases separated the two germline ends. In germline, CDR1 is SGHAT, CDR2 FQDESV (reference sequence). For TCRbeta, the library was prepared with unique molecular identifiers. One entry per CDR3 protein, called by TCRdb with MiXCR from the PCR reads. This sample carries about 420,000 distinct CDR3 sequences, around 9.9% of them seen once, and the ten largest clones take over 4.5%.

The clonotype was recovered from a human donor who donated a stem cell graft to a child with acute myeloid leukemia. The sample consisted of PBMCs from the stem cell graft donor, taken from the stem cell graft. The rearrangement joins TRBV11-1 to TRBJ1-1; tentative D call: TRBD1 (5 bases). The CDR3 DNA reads TGTGCCAGCAGCTCCGGATCCCCAGCCGTATTCAGGGAGACTGAAGCTTTCTTT. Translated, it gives CASSSGSPAVFRETEAFF.